This T cell receptor beta chain was identified in a study of blood T cell repertoires in COVID-19. Study-wide background: The study drew acute and convalescent COVID-19 samples from the United States, Italy and Spain.

TCRdb keeps only in-frame clones here, not all; method: immunoSEQ multiplex PCR. Of hundreds of thousands of clones listed, just over 85% are singletons. Grouping used clinical history reported by participants in a survey and questionnaire. V was trimmed by 0 bases and J by 2 bases, leaving 11 bases between them. The CDR3 sequence is 16 residues long. Germline V lookup: CDR1 LGHNA, CDR2 YNFKEQ. This receptor was identified in a man aged 40-49 years who had recovered from COVID-19. The sequencing input was PBMCs or T cells enriched from blood (not recorded which). The J gene is TRBJ1-3, the V gene TRBV4-2; maybe TRBD1 (6 bases). CDR3 DNA: TGTGCCAGCAGCCAAGACTTTACAGGGCCTGGAAACACCATATATTTT. Translating it yields CASSQDFTGPGNTIYF.